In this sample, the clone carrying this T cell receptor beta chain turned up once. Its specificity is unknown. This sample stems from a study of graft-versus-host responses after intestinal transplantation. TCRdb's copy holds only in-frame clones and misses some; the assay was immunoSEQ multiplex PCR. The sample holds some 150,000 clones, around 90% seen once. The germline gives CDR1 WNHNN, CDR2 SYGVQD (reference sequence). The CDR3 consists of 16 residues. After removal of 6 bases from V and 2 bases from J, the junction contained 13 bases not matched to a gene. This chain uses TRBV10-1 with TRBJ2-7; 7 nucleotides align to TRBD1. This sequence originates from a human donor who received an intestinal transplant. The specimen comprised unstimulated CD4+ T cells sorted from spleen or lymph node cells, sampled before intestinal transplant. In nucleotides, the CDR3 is TGCGCCAGCAGGAGGGGACAGCCAATCCTTACCTACGAGCAGTACTTC. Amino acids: CASRRGQPILTYEQYF.